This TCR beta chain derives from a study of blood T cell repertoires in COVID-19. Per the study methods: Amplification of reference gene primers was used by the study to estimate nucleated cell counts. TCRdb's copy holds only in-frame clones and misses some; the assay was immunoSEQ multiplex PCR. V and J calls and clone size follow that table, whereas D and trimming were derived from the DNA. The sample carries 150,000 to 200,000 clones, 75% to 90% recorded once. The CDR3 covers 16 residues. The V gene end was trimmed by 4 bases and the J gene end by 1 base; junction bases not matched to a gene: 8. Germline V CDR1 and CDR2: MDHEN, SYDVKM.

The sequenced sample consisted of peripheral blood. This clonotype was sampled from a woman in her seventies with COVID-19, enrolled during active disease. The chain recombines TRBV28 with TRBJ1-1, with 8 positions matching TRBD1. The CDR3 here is CASSSSPGTGNTEAFF. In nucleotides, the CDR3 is TGTGCCAGCAGTTCCTCCCCCGGGACAGGGAACACTGAAGCTTTCTTT.